This paragraph reports one TCR beta chain. Amplification yielded TCR beta CDR3 regions, with RNA transcripts as the source. In the first-round RT-PCR of the TCR CDR3, the HTBI primer set was used. Each CDR3 protein gets one entry after TCRdb re-called the multiplex PCR reads with MiXCR. The table has hundreds of thousands of distinct CDR3 sequences, roughly a quarter seen once. Ophthalmopathy patients all had a Clinical Activity Score of at least 3, a NOSPECS grade of at least 4 and disease under 3 months old. The data belong to a study of T cells in Graves' hyperthyroidism and ophthalmopathy. Across the whole study: At initial diagnosis, before any treatment had begun, peripheral blood was obtained.

V was trimmed by 0 bases and J by 2 bases, leaving 13 bases between them. Germline V CDR1 and CDR2: MNHEY, SVGAGI. This CDR3 has 16 residues. This chain joins TRBV6-5 and TRBJ1-1; D call uncertain. The specimen was blood. The source is a young woman with Graves' ophthalmopathy. The CDR3 nucleotides read TGTGCCAGCAGTTACTCTGCTCGACAACCTAACACTGAAGCTTTCTTT. As protein: CASSYSARQPNTEAFF.